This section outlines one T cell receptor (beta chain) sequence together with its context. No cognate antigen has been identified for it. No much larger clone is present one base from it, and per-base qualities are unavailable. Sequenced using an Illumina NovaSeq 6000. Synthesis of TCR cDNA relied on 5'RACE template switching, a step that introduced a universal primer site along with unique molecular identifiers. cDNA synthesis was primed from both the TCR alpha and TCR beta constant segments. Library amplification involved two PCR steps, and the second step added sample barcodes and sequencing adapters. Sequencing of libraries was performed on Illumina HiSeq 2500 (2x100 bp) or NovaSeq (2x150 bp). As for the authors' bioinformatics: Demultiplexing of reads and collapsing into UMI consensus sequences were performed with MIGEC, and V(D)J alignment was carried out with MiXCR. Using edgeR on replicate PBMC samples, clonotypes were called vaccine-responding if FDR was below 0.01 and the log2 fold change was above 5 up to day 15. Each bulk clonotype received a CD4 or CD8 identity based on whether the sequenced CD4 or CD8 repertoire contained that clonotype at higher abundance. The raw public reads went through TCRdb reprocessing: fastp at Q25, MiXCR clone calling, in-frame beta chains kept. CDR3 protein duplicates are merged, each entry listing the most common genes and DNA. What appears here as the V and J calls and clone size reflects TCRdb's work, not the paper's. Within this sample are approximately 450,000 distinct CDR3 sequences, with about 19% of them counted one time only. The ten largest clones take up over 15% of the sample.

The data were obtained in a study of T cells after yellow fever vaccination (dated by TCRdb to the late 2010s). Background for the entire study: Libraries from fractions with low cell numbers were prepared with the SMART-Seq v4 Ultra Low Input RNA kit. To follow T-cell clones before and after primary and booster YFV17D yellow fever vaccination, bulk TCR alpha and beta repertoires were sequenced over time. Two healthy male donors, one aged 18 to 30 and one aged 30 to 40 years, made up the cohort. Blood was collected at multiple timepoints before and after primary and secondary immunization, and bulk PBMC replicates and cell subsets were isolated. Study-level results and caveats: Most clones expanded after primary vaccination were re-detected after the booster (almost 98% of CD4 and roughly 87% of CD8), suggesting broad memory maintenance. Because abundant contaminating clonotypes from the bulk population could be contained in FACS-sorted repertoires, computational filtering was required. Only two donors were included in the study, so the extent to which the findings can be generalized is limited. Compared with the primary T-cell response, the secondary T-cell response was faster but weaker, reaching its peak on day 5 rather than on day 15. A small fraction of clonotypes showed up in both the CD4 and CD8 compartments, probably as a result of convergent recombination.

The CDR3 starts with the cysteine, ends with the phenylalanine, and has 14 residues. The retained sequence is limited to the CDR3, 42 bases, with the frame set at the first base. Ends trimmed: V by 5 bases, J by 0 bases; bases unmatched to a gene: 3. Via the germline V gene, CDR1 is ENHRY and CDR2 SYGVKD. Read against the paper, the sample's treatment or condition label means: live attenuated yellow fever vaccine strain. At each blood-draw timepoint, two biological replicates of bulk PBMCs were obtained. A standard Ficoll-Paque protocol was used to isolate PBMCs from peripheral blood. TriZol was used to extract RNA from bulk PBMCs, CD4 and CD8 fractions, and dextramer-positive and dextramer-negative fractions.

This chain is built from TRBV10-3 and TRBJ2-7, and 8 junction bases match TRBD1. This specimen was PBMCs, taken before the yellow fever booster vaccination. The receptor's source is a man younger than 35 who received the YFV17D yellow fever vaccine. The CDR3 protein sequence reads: CAISTDRGSYEQYF. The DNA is TGTGCCATCAGTACTGACAGGGGCTCCTACGAGCAGTACTTC.